This T cell receptor beta chain was observed in a study of blood T cell repertoires in COVID-19. Across the whole study: The cDNA or gDNA used as material had been derived from T cells, B-cell-depleted T cells, or PBMCs.

CDR1 MNHEY and CDR2 SVGAGI come from the germline V gene. V was cut by 2 bases and J by 5 bases, with 12 bases left in between. The CDR3 runs 14 residues. Original analysis: Amplifying reference gene primers gave estimates of nucleated cell counts. The repertoire was sequenced with immunoSEQ multiplex PCR; TCRdb's copy has only in-frame clones and lacks some. For V, J and clone size, that table is used; D and trimming come from the DNA. Here the sample spans about 210,000 clones, around 85% being singletons. The clonotype was recovered from a man in his forties with acute or convalescent COVID-19. The rearrangement links TRBV6-5 to TRBJ1-1, with D possibly TRBD1 on 5 matching bases. Sequenced: peripheral blood. The CDR3 reads CASSYQGMRTEAFF. The CDR3 DNA follows: TGTGCCAGCAGTTACCAGGGAATGAGGACTGAAGCTTTCTTT.